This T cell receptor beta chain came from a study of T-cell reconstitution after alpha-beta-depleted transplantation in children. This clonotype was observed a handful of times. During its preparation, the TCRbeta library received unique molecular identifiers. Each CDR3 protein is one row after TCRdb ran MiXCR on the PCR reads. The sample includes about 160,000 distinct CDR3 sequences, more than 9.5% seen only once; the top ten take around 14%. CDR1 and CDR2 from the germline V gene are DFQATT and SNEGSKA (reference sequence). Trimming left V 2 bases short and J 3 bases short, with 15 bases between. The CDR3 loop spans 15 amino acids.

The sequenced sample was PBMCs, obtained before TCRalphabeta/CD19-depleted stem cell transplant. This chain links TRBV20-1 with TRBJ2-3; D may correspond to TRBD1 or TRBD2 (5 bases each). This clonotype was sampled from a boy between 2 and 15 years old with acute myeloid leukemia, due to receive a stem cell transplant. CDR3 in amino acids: CSARQGVRDTDTQYF. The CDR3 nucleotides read TGCAGTGCTAGACAGGGAGTTCGGGATACAGATACGCAGTATTTT.